This T cell receptor (beta chain) was sequenced during a study of blood T cell repertoires in COVID-19. Whole-study context: COVID-19 samples collected from the United States, Italy and Spain covered acute and convalescent phases.

Germline CDR1 and CDR2: SGDLS and YYNGEE. The CDR3 is 13 residues long. Deletions cut 2 bases from V and 2 bases from J, with 5 bases between. Across 24 US areas, participants ranged in age from 18 to 89 years. In its sample, this clone was seen a few times. Study processing details: It was from reference gene primer amplification that nucleated cell counts were estimated. Profiling relied on immunoSEQ multiplex PCR, and the TCRdb table lists in-frame clones only, not all of them. V and J calls plus clone size are reproduced from that table; the DNA served to infer D and trimming. The sample yields around 140,000 clones, around 87% seen once.

V and J are TRBV9 and TRBJ1-3, with unresolved D. The material sequenced was PBMCs or T cells enriched from blood (not recorded which). This sequence originates from a man aged 60 to 75 who had recovered from COVID-19. The CDR3 loop is CASSVGPGNTIYF. DNA of the CDR3: TGTGCCAGCAGCGTGGGCCCTGGAAACACCATATATTTT.